Given below is one T cell receptor beta chain in context. What it recognizes is unknown. The data are from a study of shared clonotypes between healthy human individuals. Study outcomes and limitations: Limited genetic and exposure-history diversity came from having few donors.

The germline CDR1 and CDR2 sequences are SGHAT and FQNNGV. Trimming cost V 5 bases and J 2 bases, with 19 bases left between them. The CDR3 covers 16 residues. The naive CD8 subset, CD45RO-negative cells positively selected for CCR7, excluded terminally differentiated effector memory CD45RA+ cells. The authors split each subset's genomic DNA evenly across several immunoSEQ plates. TCRdb's table, derived via immunoSEQ multiplex PCR, lists solely in-frame clones and lacks some. The sample includes about 2,100,000 clones, roughly 91% seen only once; the top ten take roughly 1.8%. The chain joins TRBV11-2 to TRBJ2-7; D is uncertain. The sequencing sample was made of naive CD8+ T cells from PBMCs. The receptor's source is a man between 18 and 29 years old in good health. Some clones in this sample may be carry-over from other donors' samples. CDR3 coding DNA: TGTGCCAGCAGCATCCCGACGGTCTGGGGAACCTACGAGCAGTACTTC. As protein: CASSIPTVWGTYEQYF.